This TCR beta chain was identified in a study of memory CD4+ T cells and cytomegalovirus serostatus. TCRdb keeps only in-frame clones here, not all; method: immunoSEQ multiplex PCR. In the table there are approximately 44,000 clones, about three quarters of which are singletons. The germline gives CDR1 LNHNV, CDR2 YYDKDF (reference sequence). The V end was cut by 0 bases, the J end by 4 bases, with 13 bases between. This CDR3 spans 15 amino acids. The sort gate was single viable CD3+CD4+CD8-CD45RO+ cells for memory CD4+ T cells. Sequencing was done on a sample of memory CD4+ T cells from blood. This sequence joins TRBV15 and TRBJ2-7; D may be TRBD2 (6 bases). The receptor was isolated from an adult in good health and CMV-seronegative. The DNA for the CDR3 is TGTGCCACCAGCAGAGATTACAATAGCGGTTACGAGCAGTACTTC. This gives the protein CATSRDYNSGYEQYF.